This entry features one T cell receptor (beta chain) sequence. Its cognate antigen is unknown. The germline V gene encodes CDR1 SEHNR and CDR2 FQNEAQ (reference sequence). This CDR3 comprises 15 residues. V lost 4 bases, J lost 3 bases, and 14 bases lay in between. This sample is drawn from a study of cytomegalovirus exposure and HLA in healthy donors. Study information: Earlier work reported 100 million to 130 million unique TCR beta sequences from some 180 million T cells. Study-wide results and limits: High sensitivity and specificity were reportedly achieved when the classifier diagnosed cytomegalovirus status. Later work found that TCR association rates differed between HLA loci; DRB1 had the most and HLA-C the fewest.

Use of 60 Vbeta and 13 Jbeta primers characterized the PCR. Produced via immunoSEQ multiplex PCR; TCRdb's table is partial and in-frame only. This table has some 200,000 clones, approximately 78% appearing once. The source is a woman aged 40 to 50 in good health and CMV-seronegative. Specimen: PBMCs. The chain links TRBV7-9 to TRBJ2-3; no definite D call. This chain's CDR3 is CASSSYTKETDTQYF. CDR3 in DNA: TGTGCCAGCAGCTCTTACACCAAGGAGACAGATACGCAGTATTTT.